A single sample is the source of the 23 T cell receptor beta chains below, sequenced in a study of OX40 agonist ivuxolimab in advanced cancers. Profiling relied on immunoSEQ multiplex PCR, and the TCRdb table lists in-frame clones only, not all of them. Of around 36,000 clones in the sample, roughly three quarters are singletons; the top ten hold approximately 14%. This sample comprised CD4+ or CD8+ T cells sorted from blood, obtained in a trial of the OX40 agonist ivuxolimab. These receptors came from an adult with an advanced solid tumor such as melanoma, head and neck, liver or kidney cancer.

This chain joins TRBV29-1 and TRBJ2-2; possible D gene TRBD1, 5 bases. Germline V gene data show CDR1 as SQVTM and CDR2 as ANQGSEA. The CDR3 totals 16 residues. V gave up 5 bases and J gave up 0 bases, with 16 bases separating them. The CDR3: CSVSGYFAANTGELFF. The CDR3 DNA is TGCAGCGTTTCAGGGTACTTCGCTGCGAACACCGGGGAGCTGTTTTTT.

This sequence joins TRBV7-9 and TRBJ1-1; tentatively, D is TRBD1 (6 bases). In germline, CDR1 is SEHNR, CDR2 FQNEAQ (reference sequence). The CDR3 loop spans 13 amino acids. V lost 7 bases and J lost 2, with 11 bases in between. The CDR3 reads CASILDSNTEAFF. CDR3 DNA: TGTGCCAGCATTCTGGACAGCAACACTGAAGCTTTCTTT.

This sequence joins TRBV6-6 and TRBJ1-5, with unresolved D. The CDR3 runs to 16 residues. CDR1 and CDR2 (germline): MNHNY, SVGAGI (reference sequence). Trimming stripped 0 bases from V and 5 bases from J, with 14 bases between. The DNA for the CDR3 is TGTGCCAGCAGTTACTCGAGTTCCCCAGCAGATCAGCCCCAGCATTTT. Translation gives CASSYSSSPADQPQHF.

The V and J genes are TRBV5-1 and TRBJ1-4; 8 positions agree with TRBD1. Germline V gene data show CDR1 as SGHRS and CDR2 as YFSETQ. V was pared by 0 bases and J by 8 bases, with 9 bases of the junction left unmatched. The CDR3 extends over 16 amino acids. CDR3 DNA sequence: TGCGCCAGCAGCTTGGCGGTAGGGACAGGTGGGGAAAAACTGTTTTTT. Protein: CASSLAVGTGGEKLFF.

The V gene is TRBV7-2, the J gene TRBJ2-5, with D perhaps TRBD1 (6 bases). The V and J ends lost 5 bases and 6 bases respectively, with 19 bases between them. Per germline, CDR1 SGHTA and CDR2 FQGNSA. The length of the CDR3 is 15 residues. The CDR3 DNA follows: TGTGCCAGCAGCCTCCAGACAGGCCTCATACAGACCCAGTACTTC. Protein: CASSLQTGLIQTQYF.

This clone was seen a few times. The chain couples TRBV4-1 to TRBJ1-2, with D perhaps matching TRBD1 (6 bases). This CDR3 spans 17 amino acids. V lost 4 bases and J 5 bases, leaving 23 bases between the germline ends. Germline V CDR1 and CDR2: MGHRA, YSYEKL. The CDR3 DNA reads as TGCGCCAGCAGCCCCCTCGTGGCAGGGGACTTGGGTTATGGCTACACCTTC. Translated: CASSPLVAGDLGYGYTF.

This clone was detected once. J is TRBJ1-3 and V is TRBV7-8, with D hard to call. The germline V and J ends were trimmed by 5 bases and 0 bases, with 2 bases remaining between them. This CDR3 has 12 amino acids. Per the germline V gene, CDR1 is SGHVS and CDR2 is FQNEAQ. CDR3 amino acids: CASSNSGNTIYF. The CDR3, as DNA: TGTGCCAGCAGCAACTCTGGAAACACCATATATTTT.

J is TRBJ2-5 and V is TRBV4-1, with TRBD2 matching over 7 bases. The V segment lost 0 bases and the J segment 5 bases; nucleotides outside the gene matches: 6. From germline, CDR1 is MGHRA and CDR2 YSYEKL. The CDR3 covers 15 residues. CDR3 nucleotides: TGCGCCAGCAGCCAAGATGAGCGGGGCACGGAGACCCAGTACTTC. Translated, it gives CASSQDERGTETQYF.

The chain couples TRBV5-1 to TRBJ2-2, with D possibly TRBD2 on 5 matching bases. Looked up from germline, CDR1 is SGHRS and CDR2 is YFSETQ. This CDR3 is 15 amino acids long. V gave up 4 bases and J gave up 4 bases, with 14 bases separating them. CDR3 coding DNA: TGCGCCAGCAGCGCGGGTCACTCGGGCACCGGGGAGCTGTTTTTT. This codes for CASSAGHSGTGELFF.

This chain joins TRBV7-6 and TRBJ1-4; weak D call: TRBD1 (5 bases). The germline V gene has CDR1 SGHVS and CDR2 FNYEAQ. The length of the CDR3 is 17 residues. The ends were cut back, 1 base at V and 0 bases at J, with 12 bases in the middle. The CDR3 sequence is CASSLGTPFSTNEKLFF. In DNA form, the CDR3 reads TGTGCCAGCAGCTTAGGGACACCCTTTTCAACTAATGAAAAACTGTTTTTT.

To note about this clone: Just one base apart from a much larger clone, this may be a read error. This specimen includes other DNA sequences encoding the same CDR3. The CDR3 protein is CAISGETGDEQYF. As DNA, the CDR3 is TGTGCCATCAGCGGTGAGACGGGGGACGAGCAGTACTTC. This chain connects TRBV10-3 to TRBJ2-7; a possible D gene is TRBD2 (6 bases). Per the germline V gene, CDR1 is ENHRY and CDR2 is SYGVKD. The CDR3 loop spans 13 amino acids. Trimming took off 6 bases at V and 5 bases at J, with 14 bases between the two ends.

The chain uses TRBV7-9 and TRBJ2-3; D uncertain. The V gene's germline CDR1 is SEHNR and CDR2 FQNEAQ (reference sequence). The length of the CDR3 is 14 residues. Trimming stripped 8 bases from V and 2 bases from J, with 14 bases between. CDR3 sequence reads: CASLAAHITDTQYF. CDR3 nucleotide sequence: TGTGCCAGCTTAGCAGCACACATCACAGATACGCAGTATTTT.

This rearrangement joins TRBV19 to TRBJ1-5; D call uncertain. CDR1 and CDR2 (germline): LNHDA, SQIVND (reference sequence). Trimming stripped 3 bases from V and 5 bases from J, with 8 bases between. CDR3 size: 13 residues. CDR3 in DNA: TGTGCCAGTAGTATGCCCGGGTATCAGCCCCAGCATTTT. It yields the protein CASSMPGYQPQHF.

The chain links TRBV7-8 to TRBJ2-1, with TRBD1 matching over 11 bases. V was pared by 4 bases and J by 9 bases, with 5 bases of the junction left unmatched. Germline V gene data show CDR1 as SGHVS and CDR2 as FQNEAQ. The CDR3 has 14 residues. The CDR3 spells CASSSPGQGGEQFF. The CDR3, as DNA: TGTGCCAGCAGCTCCCCGGGACAGGGGGGTGAGCAGTTCTTC.

V and J are TRBV18 and TRBJ1-1; no clear D gene. Germline V gene lookup returns CDR1 KGHSH and CDR2 LQKENI. The CDR3 extends over 13 amino acids. V gave up 1 base and J gave up 1 base, with 4 bases separating them. The CDR3 reads CASSPQGNTEAFF. The CDR3, as DNA: TGTGCCAGCTCACCACAGGGGAACACTGAAGCTTTCTTT.

This clone has a single count. The rearrangement joins TRBV1 to TRBJ2-5; the table's D call, TRBD2, was not checked against the DNA. TRBV1 is listed as a pseudogene. This CDR3 has 17 residues. The DNA for the CDR3 is TGCACCAGCAGCCAAGATAGTGGGGGGGGCCTCCGGGAGACCCAGTACTTC. It is translated as CTSSQDSGGGLRETQYF.

This clone was found a few times. This chain links TRBV7-3 with TRBJ1-5; D is perhaps TRBD1 (6 bases). Germline V gene sequence: CDR1 SGHTA, CDR2 FQGTGA. The CDR3 covers 14 residues. The germline V and J ends were trimmed by 2 bases and 6 bases, with 11 bases remaining between them. CDR3 in amino acids: CASSLEGGGQPQHF. CDR3 nucleotide sequence: TGTGCCAGCAGCTTAGAGGGGGGCGGTCAGCCCCAGCATTTT.

The CDR3 sequence is CASSPLSGRSTDTQYF. The CDR3 region has the DNA TGTGCCAGCAGCCCGCTATCCGGGAGGAGCACAGATACGCAGTATTTT. The chain combines TRBV7-3 with TRBJ2-3; 7 nucleotides match TRBD2. The CDR3 has 16 residues. Germline CDR1 SGHTA, CDR2 FQGTGA. V was clipped by 5 bases and J by 0 bases; unmatched bases: 8.

This chain links TRBV5-1 with TRBJ2-1; 7 nucleotides agree with TRBD2. Unmatched junction bases numbered 3, after V lost 3 bases and J lost 6 bases. Germline loops: CDR1 SGHRS, CDR2 YFSETQ. The CDR3 extends over 13 amino acids. For the CDR3, the DNA is TGCGCCAGCAGCTGGGACTATTCCAATGAGCAGTTCTTC. Translating it yields CASSWDYSNEQFF.

A single count supports this clone. The CDR3 loop is CASSLSGSNNNEQFF. Here the CDR3 DNA reads TGTGCCAGCAGCCTTAGCGGGAGTAATAACAATGAGCAGTTCTTC. The V gene is TRBV7-9, the J gene TRBJ2-1, with 9 bases lining up with TRBD2. In germline, CDR1 is SEHNR, CDR2 FQNEAQ (reference sequence). V lost 5 bases to trimming and J lost 5 bases; unmatched junction nucleotides: 7. The CDR3 runs to 15 residues.

Comment on this clone: The same CDR3 is also encoded by other DNA sequences in this sample. The genes are TRBV4-2 and TRBJ2-2; D ambiguous. This CDR3 contains 17 residues. V shed 0 bases and J shed 0 bases, with 11 bases lying between them. Germline CDR1 is LGHNA and CDR2 is YNFKEQ. CDR3 protein: CASSQDLGSTNTGELFF. In DNA form, the CDR3 reads TGTGCCAGCAGCCAAGACTTGGGCAGTACGAACACCGGGGAGCTGTTTTTT.

The table lists this clone with a few counts. J is TRBJ2-7 and V is TRBV29-1, with a weak D call TRBD1 (6 bases). The CDR3 is 12 residues long. The germline gives CDR1 SQVTM, CDR2 ANQGSEA. V was clipped by 4 bases and J by 3 bases, with 10 bases between them. This CDR3 is CSVGRGGYEQYF. The CDR3 nucleotides read TGCAGCGTTGGAAGAGGGGGCTACGAGCAGTACTTC.

This rearrangement joins TRBV7-2 to TRBJ2-3; TRBD2 might be the D (6 bases). Looked up from germline, CDR1 is SGHTA and CDR2 is FQGNSA. The CDR3 has 14 amino acids. Trimming cost V 3 bases and J 6 bases, with 13 bases left between them. The CDR3 DNA is TGTGCCAGCAGCTTCGAGGGAGGTTGGGATACGCAGTATTTT. Its protein product is CASSFEGGWDTQYF.